This T cell receptor (beta chain) is from a study of blood T cell repertoires in COVID-19. Germline values: CDR1 LNHDA, CDR2 SQIVND (reference sequence). Trimming pared 4 bases from V and 3 bases from J, leaving 19 bases between. The CDR3 extends over 16 amino acids. As handled by the study authors: Scientists estimated how many nucleated cells there were by amplifying reference gene primers. Libraries were prepared by immunoSEQ multiplex PCR; TCRdb keeps only in-frame clonotypes and omits some of them. V and J calls and clone size are given by that table; D and trimming were obtained from the DNA. Altogether 140,000 or so clones are present, 65% to 85% being singletons, with the ten largest covering around 8.7%.

The sequencing input was peripheral blood. This sequence joins TRBV19 and TRBJ2-7; possible D gene TRBD2, 7 bases. This receptor was obtained from a man aged 45-65 years with active or convalescent COVID-19. DNA for the CDR3: TGTGCCAGTAGTACCCTCGGGCGGGGGCTGAGCTACGAGCAGTACTTC. Residues: CASSTLGRGLSYEQYF.